This T cell receptor beta chain was retrieved from a study of blood T cell repertoires in COVID-19 (dated by TCRdb to the early 2020s). With regard to the full study: Samples from collaborators originated in the United States, Italy and Spain and spanned both the acute and convalescent phases of COVID-19. The prospective study material was composed of cDNA or gDNA derived from T cells, B-cell-depleted T cells, or PBMCs. Deeply sampled blood TCRbeta repertoires from subjects exposed to, actively infected with, or recovered from COVID-19 were included in the dataset. The repertoires were made available in a free public database intended to serve as a resource for research on the immune response to SARS-CoV-2. The samples were drawn from two sources: the first 160 participants of the ongoing ImmuneRACE study, and 950 to 1,500 subjects contributed by 6 global collaborators. Sample metadata almost always included a de-identified subject ID, COVID-19 status, age in years and sex. Where available, HLA class I and class II types were obtained from metadata supplied by the sample provider rather than from assay-based typing.

The immunoSEQ Assay, a bias-controlled multiplex PCR, was used to amplify TCRbeta CDR3 regions from genomic DNA. The original methods were these. The number of nucleated cells in each sample was estimated by amplification of reference gene primers within the assay. Sequence reads were collapsed and filtered to measure the absolute abundance of every unique TCRbeta CDR3 rearrangement. For each sample, productive Simpson clonality was calculated as the square root of Simpson's diversity index over productive rearrangements. TCRdb stores this immuneACCESS table with in-frame sequences only. Part of the clones is absent; in the studies checked, under half of the shortfall reflects unresolved V genes, and no reason is known for the rest. For V, J and clone size, that table is used; D and trimming come from the DNA. The sample profile shows about 260,000 clones; 88% of them were found once. Of the sample, about 4% is held by the ten largest clones.

From cysteine to phenylalanine, the CDR3 is 14 amino acids long. The sequence is cut down to CDR3 DNA, 42 bases in frame from base 1. V sheds 1 base and J sheds 5 bases, leaving 11 bases between their ends. From a lookup of the germline V gene, CDR1 and CDR2 are SGHDN and FVKESK. Broad study findings and their caveats: Clinical and demographic metadata were provided uncurated, with the amount varying by source and participant.

Samples from volunteer blood donors who had recovered from COVID-19 were contributed by a second Seattle source. The collaborating institutions used their own protocols to collect whole blood in K2EDTA tubes. For TCRbeta analysis, collaborators shipped samples as frozen whole blood, isolated PBMCs, or DNA extracted from either of those sample types. On this clone: Its antigen is unknown. No much larger clonotype is one base removed from it; base qualities were not supplied.

The chain is encoded by TRBV14 joined to TRBJ2-5; possibly the D gene is TRBD2, per 5 matching bases. Specimen: peripheral blood. The TCR was taken from a man in his sixties who had recovered from COVID-19. The nucleotide sequence reads as follows: TGTGCCAGCAGCCAAGCCCTACCGGGGGAGACCCAGTACTTC. Its translation reads: CASSQALPGETQYF.